This TCR beta chain originates from a study of blood T cell repertoires in COVID-19. As for the study in general: Italy, Spain and the United States were the sources of the convalescent and acute COVID-19 samples.

In the source study's methods: Amplification with reference gene primers provided the estimates of nucleated cell counts. Generated by immunoSEQ multiplex PCR, the TCRdb table keeps only in-frame clones and is missing some. That table furnishes V, J and clone size, whereas the DNA furnished D and trimming. The profile covers 250,000 to 350,000 clones, with almost 90% appearing a single time and 2.9% taken by the ten largest. Sequenced input: peripheral blood. This receptor was obtained from a woman aged 25 to 45 with COVID-19, enrolled during active disease.

The chain's CDR3 is CASTGNTEAFF. The CDR3 DNA reads TGTGCCAGCACCGGGAACACTGAAGCTTTCTTT. The V call is TRBV2, the J call TRBJ1-1; no definite D call. With 7 bases removed from V and 1 base from J, the gap between germline ends came to 4 bases. Germline lookup yields CDR1 SNHLY and CDR2 FYNNEI. The CDR3 contains 11 residues.